Shown below are 8 T cell receptor beta chains from a single sample sequenced in a study of blood T cell repertoires in COVID-19. TCRdb's copy holds only in-frame clones and misses some; the assay was immunoSEQ multiplex PCR. Counted here are roughly 200,000 clones, roughly 87% occurring once; the ten biggest clones make up roughly 12%. The sequencing sample was made of peripheral blood. All receptors come from a woman aged 18-29 years who had recovered from COVID-19.

The rearrangement uses TRBV20-1 and TRBJ1-2; D uncertain. Germline assignment: CDR1 DFQATT and CDR2 SNEGSKA (reference sequence). V lost 2 bases and J lost 8, with 6 bases in between. There are 10 residues in the CDR3. The CDR3 region has the DNA TGCAGTGCTAGATCTGAGGGCTACACCTTC. Its protein is CSARSEGYTF.

This clone was recorded once. The chain carries TRBV18 and TRBJ1-2; D perhaps matches TRBD1 (6 bases). Germline CDR1 KGHSH, CDR2 LQKENI. The V and J ends lost 3 bases and 6 bases respectively, with 11 bases between them. The CDR3 covers 13 residues. In DNA form, the CDR3 reads TGTGCCAGCTCACCTGGGGACATTAATGGCTACACCTTC. Protein sequence: CASSPGDINGYTF.

The V gene is TRBV13, the J gene TRBJ2-7, with 8 bases matching TRBD1. Germline values: CDR1 PRHDT, CDR2 FYEKMQ (reference sequence). V lost 6 bases to trimming and J lost 5 bases; unmatched junction nucleotides: 9. The length of the CDR3 is 14 residues. Here the CDR3 DNA reads TGTGCCAGCAGGGCAGGGGGCCTCCCCAACGAGCAGTACTTC. Its translation: CASRAGGLPNEQYF. Full variable domain (remainder filled in from reference TRBV13 and TRBJ2-7): AAGVIQSPRHLIKEKRETATLKCYPIPRHDTVYWYQQGPGQDPQFLISFYEKMQSDKGSIPDRFSAQQFSDYHSELNMSSLELGDSALYFCASRAGGLPNEQYFGPGTRLTVT.

The table lists this clone with a count of one. This chain links TRBV9 with TRBJ2-7, with D possibly being TRBD1 (6 bases). Trimming took off 4 bases at V and 2 bases at J, with 16 bases between the two ends. The CDR3 runs 15 residues. Germline CDR1 is SGDLS and CDR2 is YYNGEE. CDR3 sequence reads: CASSLGWDIAYEQYF. The CDR3 nucleotides read TGTGCCAGCAGCTTAGGTTGGGACATAGCCTACGAGCAGTACTTC.

This chain connects TRBV4-3 to TRBJ2-5, with D perhaps matching TRBD2 (5 bases). The germline V gene has CDR1 LGHNA and CDR2 YSLEER. CDR3 size: 15 residues. The V end was cut by 0 bases, the J end by 5 bases, with 13 bases between. CDR3 sequence: CASSQDRGSYETQYF. CDR3 sequence (DNA): TGCGCCAGCAGCCAAGATCGGGGTAGTTACGAGACCCAGTACTTC.

The rearrangement joins TRBV4-1 to TRBJ2-3; D is unresolved. The CDR3 is made up of 13 amino acids. Germline CDR1 reads MGHRA; CDR2 reads YSYEKL. V was cut by 0 bases and J by 5 bases, with 6 bases left in between. CDR3 in DNA: TGCGCCAGCAGCCAAGAGGCCCGAGATACGCAGTATTTT. Residues: CASSQEARDTQYF.

The rearrangement uses TRBV7-9 and TRBJ2-7, with TRBD1 as a possible D gene (5 bases). Germline V CDR1 and CDR2: SEHNR, FQNEAQ (reference sequence). The CDR3 spans 14 residues. Trimming removed 1 base at V and 3 bases at J, with 10 bases between. In DNA, the CDR3 is TGTGCCAGCAGCTTAGATGGGGCTCTCTACGAGCAGTACTTC. Encoded protein: CASSLDGALYEQYF.

The genes are TRBV18 and TRBJ2-3; 9 bases align to TRBD2. The CDR3 runs 15 residues. Trimming took 6 bases from V and 0 from J; bases not matched to a gene: 4. Per germline, CDR1 KGHSH and CDR2 LQKENI. The DNA for the CDR3 is TGTGCCAGCTCGTCGACTAGCGGAAGCACAGATACGCAGTATTTT. It yields the protein CASSSTSGSTDTQYF.